The clone carrying this TCR beta chain has just one count. The assay was immunoSEQ multiplex PCR, and TCRdb's table has in-frame clones only and misses some. The repertoire includes tens of thousands of clones, about 90% of them detected once, and roughly a fifth sits in the top ten. The data were obtained in a study of control samples from healthy donors and cancer patients. V dropped 9 bases and J dropped 5; count of bases not matched to a gene: 11. Germline loops: CDR1 KGHDR, CDR2 SFDVKD. The length of the CDR3 is 14 residues. The clonotype comes from a man aged 45-60 years in good health. The sample comprised blood. This sequence joins TRBV24-1 and TRBJ2-5; 7 nucleotides match TRBD2. CDR3 sequence: CATGARGSRETQYF. CDR3 in DNA: TGTGCCACCGGGGCGCGGGGGAGTCGGGAGACCCAGTACTTC.